Listed here are 16 T cell receptor beta chains from one sample, sequenced in a study of vaccination and CD4 T cells after COVID-19. Sequencing of the DNA from cultured CD4+ T cells was carried out with the Oncomine TCR Beta short-read assay. TCRdb recomputed calls from the PCR reads with MiXCR, one row per CDR3 protein. The table includes about 17,000 distinct CDR3 sequences, 65% to 80% detected once. The treatment denotes: roughly 10-day PBMC culture with coronavirus spike peptide pools or control peptides (ViraFEST assay). The antigens these receptors bind are not known. Sequencing input: CD4+ T cells from blood, cultured in vitro. The receptor source for this set is a human donor who had recovered from COVID-19.

This clonotype was detected only a few times. The chain has TRBV7-9 and TRBJ1-1; TRBD1 agrees at 10 bases. The germline CDR1 and CDR2 sequences are SEHNR and FQNEAQ (reference sequence). The V and J ends lost 5 bases and 4 bases, in that order; junction bases with no gene match: 7. The CDR3 has 15 amino acids. The CDR3 region is CASSARQGASTEAFF. DNA for the CDR3: TGTGCCAGCAGCGCCCGACAGGGGGCCAGCACTGAAGCTTTCTTT.

This clonotype was recorded a few times. The chain combines TRBV20-1 with TRBJ1-2; D is uncertain. The CDR3 runs 13 residues. V was trimmed by 0 bases and J by 12 bases, leaving 17 bases between them. The germline V gene has CDR1 DFQATT and CDR2 SNEGSKA (reference sequence). CDR3 in amino acids: CSARDGQRVTHTF. Here the CDR3 DNA reads TGCAGTGCTAGAGATGGCCAGAGGGTAACTCACACCTTC.

The CDR3 nucleotides are TGTGCCAGCAGTGAAGCGGATCTGGGGAGCAATCAGCCCCAGCATTTT. Protein: CASSEADLGSNQPQHF. The chain has TRBV6-1 and TRBJ1-5; D unresolved. The CDR3 is made up of 16 amino acids. V was shortened by 0 bases and J by 1 base, with 10 bases between the two germline ends. The germline V gene has CDR1 MNHNS and CDR2 SASEGT.

This chain connects TRBV2 to TRBJ1-6, with TRBD1 matching 9 bases. CDR3 length: 16 amino acids. From germline, CDR1 is SNHLY and CDR2 FYNNEI. The V and J ends lost 7 bases and 11 bases, in that order; junction bases with no gene match: 15. The CDR3 region is CASKSSTGGGGTPLHF. The CDR3 DNA is TGTGCCAGCAAGTCCTCAACAGGGGGCGGCGGGACACCCCTCCACTTT.

This clonotype was observed a few times. This chain joins TRBV6-2 or TRBV6-3 and TRBJ2-1; D is unresolved. V dropped 7 bases and J dropped 8 bases, with 21 bases sitting between them. CDR1 and CDR2 (germline): MNHEY, SVGEGT. The CDR3 consists of 15 residues. The CDR3 reads CASTSAASVTYEQFF. CDR3 sequence (DNA): TGTGCCAGCACCTCGGCAGCCTCGGTTACCTATGAGCAGTTCTTC.

The V call is TRBV27, the J call TRBJ1-1; D unresolved. CDR3 size: 13 residues. Per germline, CDR1 MNHEY and CDR2 SMNVEV (reference sequence). The V and J ends lost 3 bases and 5 bases respectively, with 10 bases between them. As DNA, the CDR3 is TGTGCCAGCAGTTTTCAAAAGGGAACTGAAGCTTTCTTT. Translated: CASSFQKGTEAFF.

J is TRBJ1-2 and V is TRBV6-5; 7 nucleotides align to TRBD1. CDR3 length equals 16 residues. J was trimmed by 4 bases and V by 0 bases; bases with no gene match: 8. CDR1 is MNHEY and CDR2 is SVGAGI in the germline V gene. In nucleotides, the CDR3 is TGTGCCAGCAGTTACTCACAATACCGGGACAGCTATGGCTACACCTTC. It yields the protein CASSYSQYRDSYGYTF.

The rearrangement links TRBV6-1 to TRBJ1-5; the D is unclear. The CDR3 is 17 residues long. Between the trimmed V and J ends, which lost 0 bases and 1 base, there was a span of 13 bases. Per the germline V gene, CDR1 is MNHNS and CDR2 is SASEGT. CDR3 sequence reads: CASSEAEEGWSNQPQHF. The CDR3 region has the DNA TGTGCCAGCAGTGAAGCGGAAGAGGGTTGGAGCAATCAGCCCCAGCATTTT.

V is TRBV20-1 and J is TRBJ1-5; tentatively, D is TRBD1 (5 bases). Trimming took 6 bases from V and 4 from J, leaving 10 bases between them. Germline lookup yields CDR1 DFQATT and CDR2 SNEGSKA (reference sequence). The length of the CDR3 is 12 residues. CDR3 bases: TGCAGTGCGGGACTACTTAATCAGCCCCAGCATTTT. Protein product: CSAGLLNQPQHF.

This sequence joins TRBV6-5 and TRBJ1-2; tentative D call: TRBD1 (6 bases). The CDR3 runs 15 residues. Trimming stripped 0 bases from V and 7 bases from J, with 15 bases between. Germline V gene data show CDR1 as MNHEY and CDR2 as SVGAGI. CDR3 residues: CASSYSSGTSVGYTF. As DNA, the CDR3 is TGTGCCAGCAGTTACTCTTCCGGGACATCGGTTGGCTACACCTTC.

Of note for this clonotype: Sequence at one end of the junction differs from germline and may be a read error. V gene TRBV7-6 combines with J gene TRBJ1-1; D not certain. The CDR3 extends over 13 amino acids. Germline V gene data show CDR1 as SGHVS and CDR2 as FNYEAQ. CDR3 region: CACSLGISGEAFF. The DNA of the CDR3 is TGTGCCTGCAGCTTAGGAATTTCAGGTGAAGCTTTCTTT.

The chain carries TRBV6-1 and TRBJ1-6; maybe TRBD1 (6 bases). The CDR3 has 15 amino acids. The V end was cut by 8 bases, the J end by 2 bases, with 13 bases between. Germline lookup yields CDR1 MNHNS and CDR2 SASEGT. The CDR3 sequence is CASGGGGTYNSPLHF. In DNA, the CDR3 is TGTGCCAGCGGGGGAGGGGGAACCTATAATTCACCCCTCCACTTT.

The gene calls are TRBV27 and TRBJ1-5; D is possibly TRBD1 (5 bases). Germline loops: CDR1 MNHEY, CDR2 SMNVEV (reference sequence). The CDR3 length is 14 residues. V shed 9 bases and J shed 4 bases, with 16 bases lying between them. The CDR3 DNA reads TGTGCCAGGGGCGGGGCGACAGTTAATCAGCCCCAGCATTTT. It yields the protein CARGGATVNQPQHF.

The genes are TRBV27 and TRBJ2-7; 12 nucleotides agree with TRBD2. V trimming: 6 bases; J trimming: 5 bases; junction bases outside the gene matches: 14. Germline V gene sequence: CDR1 MNHEY, CDR2 SMNVEV (reference sequence). The CDR3 is made up of 17 amino acids. The CDR3 DNA is TGTGCCAGCAGACCGACTAGCGGGAGAGGTGCCGGCGACGAGCAGTACTTC. Translated, it gives CASRPTSGRGAGDEQYF.

The chain joins TRBV19 to TRBJ1-2; 8 bases map to TRBD1. V lost 2 bases, J lost 8 bases, and 4 bases stayed unmatched. Germline V CDR1 and CDR2: LNHDA, SQIVND (reference sequence). The CDR3 totals 13 residues. The chain's CDR3 is CASSIQGAFGYTF. CDR3 sequence (DNA): TGTGCCAGTAGTATACAGGGGGCGTTCGGCTACACCTTC.

The V gene is TRBV15, the J gene TRBJ2-7; D remains ambiguous. The germline V gene encodes CDR1 LNHNV and CDR2 YYDKDF (reference sequence). The ends were cut back, 1 base at V and 2 bases at J, with 15 bases in the middle. This CDR3 contains 16 residues. CDR3 sequence: CATSRGSVTTAYEQYF. The CDR3 region has the DNA TGTGCCACCAGCAGAGGGTCTGTCACGACCGCCTACGAGCAGTACTTC. The whole variable domain, filled in from reference TRBV15 and TRBJ2-7, reads DAMVIQNPRYQVTQFGKPVTLSCSQTLNHNVMYWYQQKSSQAPKLLFHYYDKDFNNEADTPDNFQSRRPNTSFCFLDIRSPGLGDTAMYLCATSRGSVTTAYEQYFGPGTRLTVT.